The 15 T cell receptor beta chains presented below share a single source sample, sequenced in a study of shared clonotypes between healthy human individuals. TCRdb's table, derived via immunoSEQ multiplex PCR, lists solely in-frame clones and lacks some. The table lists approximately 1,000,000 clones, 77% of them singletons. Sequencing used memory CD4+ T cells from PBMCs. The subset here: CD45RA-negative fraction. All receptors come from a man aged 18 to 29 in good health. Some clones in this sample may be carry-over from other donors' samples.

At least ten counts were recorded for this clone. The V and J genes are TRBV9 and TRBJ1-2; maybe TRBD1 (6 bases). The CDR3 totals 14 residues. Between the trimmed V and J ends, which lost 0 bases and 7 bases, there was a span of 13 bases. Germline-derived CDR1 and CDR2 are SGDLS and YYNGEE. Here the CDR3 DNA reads TGTGCCAGCAGCGTAGGGTCGGGGGCAGGTGGCTACACCTTC. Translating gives CASSVGSGAGGYTF.

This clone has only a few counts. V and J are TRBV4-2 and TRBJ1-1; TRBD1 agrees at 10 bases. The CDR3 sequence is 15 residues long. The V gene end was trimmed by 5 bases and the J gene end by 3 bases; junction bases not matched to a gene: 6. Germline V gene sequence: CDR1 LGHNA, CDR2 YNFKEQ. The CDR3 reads CASSSRQGADTEAFF. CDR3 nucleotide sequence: TGTGCCAGCAGCTCCCGACAGGGGGCGGACACTGAAGCTTTCTTT.

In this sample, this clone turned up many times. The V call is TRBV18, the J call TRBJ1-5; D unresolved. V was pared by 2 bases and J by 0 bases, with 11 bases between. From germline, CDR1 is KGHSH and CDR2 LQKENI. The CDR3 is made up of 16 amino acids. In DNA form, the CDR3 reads TGTGCCAGCTCACCAAACGAAGCATATAGCAATCAGCCCCAGCATTTT. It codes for CASSPNEAYSNQPQHF.

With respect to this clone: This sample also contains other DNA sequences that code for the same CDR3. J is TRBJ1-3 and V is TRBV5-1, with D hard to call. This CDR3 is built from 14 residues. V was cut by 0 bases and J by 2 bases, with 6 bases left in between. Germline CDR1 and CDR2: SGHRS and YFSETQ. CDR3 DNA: TGCGCCAGCAGCTTGGACGGGACTGGAAACACCATATATTTT. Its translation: CASSLDGTGNTIYF.

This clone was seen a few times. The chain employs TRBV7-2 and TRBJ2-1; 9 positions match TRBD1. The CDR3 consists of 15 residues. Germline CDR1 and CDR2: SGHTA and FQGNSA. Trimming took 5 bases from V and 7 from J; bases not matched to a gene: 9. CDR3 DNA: TGTGCCAGCAGCCTCCGACGCGACAGGGGGAATGAGCAGTTCTTC. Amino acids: CASSLRRDRGNEQFF.

CDR3 amino acids: CASRGLAGSNTGELFF. In DNA form, the CDR3 reads TGTGCCAGCAGAGGATTAGCGGGTTCGAACACCGGGGAGCTGTTTTTT. This sequence joins TRBV7-9 and TRBJ2-2, with 7 bases that match TRBD2. J lost 0 bases, V lost 6 bases, and 7 bases had no gene match. The CDR3 covers 16 residues. CDR1 and CDR2 from the germline V gene are SEHNR and FQNEAQ (reference sequence).

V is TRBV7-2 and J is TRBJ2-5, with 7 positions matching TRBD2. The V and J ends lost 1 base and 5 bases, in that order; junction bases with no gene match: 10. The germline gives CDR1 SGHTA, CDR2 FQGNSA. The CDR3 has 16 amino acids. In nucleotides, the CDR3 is TGTGCCAGCAGCTTAGATAAACGGGCCGGGAGGGAGACCCAGTACTTC. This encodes CASSLDKRAGRETQYF.

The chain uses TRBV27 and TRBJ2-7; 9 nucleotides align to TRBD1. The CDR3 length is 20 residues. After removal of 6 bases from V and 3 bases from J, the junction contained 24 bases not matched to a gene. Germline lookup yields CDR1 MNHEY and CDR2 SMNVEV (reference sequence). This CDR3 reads CASSPHPPAGTGTPIYEQYF. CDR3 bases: TGTGCCAGCAGCCCACATCCCCCGGCCGGGACAGGGACCCCTATCTACGAGCAGTACTTC.

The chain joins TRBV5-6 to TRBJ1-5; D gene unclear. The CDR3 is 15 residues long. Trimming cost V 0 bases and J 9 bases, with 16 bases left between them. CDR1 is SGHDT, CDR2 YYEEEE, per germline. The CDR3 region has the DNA TGTGCCAGCAGCTTGGCCGGTAGAGATTTGGGGCCCCAGCATTTT. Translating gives CASSLAGRDLGPQHF.

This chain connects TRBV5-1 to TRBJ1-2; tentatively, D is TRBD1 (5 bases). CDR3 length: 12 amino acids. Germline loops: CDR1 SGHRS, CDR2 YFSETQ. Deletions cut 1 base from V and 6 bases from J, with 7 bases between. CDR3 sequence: CASSLSGDGYTF. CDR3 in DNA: TGCGCCAGCAGCTTGTCGGGGGATGGCTACACCTTC.

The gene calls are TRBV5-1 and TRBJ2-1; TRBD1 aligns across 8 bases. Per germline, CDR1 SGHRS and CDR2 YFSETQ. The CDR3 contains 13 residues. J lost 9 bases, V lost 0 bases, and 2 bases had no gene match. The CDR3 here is CASSLVDRGEQFF. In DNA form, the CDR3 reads TGCGCCAGCAGCTTGGTCGACAGGGGTGAGCAGTTCTTC. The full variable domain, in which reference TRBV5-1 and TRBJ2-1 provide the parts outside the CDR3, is KAGVTQTPRYLIKTRGQQVTLSCSPISGHRSVSWYQQTPGQGLQFLFEYFSETQRNKGNFPGRFSGRQFSNSRSEMNVSTLELGDSALYLCASSLVDRGEQFFGPGTRLTVL.

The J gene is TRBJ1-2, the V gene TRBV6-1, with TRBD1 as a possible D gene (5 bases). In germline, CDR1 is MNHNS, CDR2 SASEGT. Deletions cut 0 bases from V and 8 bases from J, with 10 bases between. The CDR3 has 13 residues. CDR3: CASSEAAWGGYTF. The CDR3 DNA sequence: TGTGCCAGCAGTGAAGCGGCATGGGGGGGCTACACCTTC.

The CDR3 sequence is CASREGRNYGYTF. DNA of the CDR3: TGTGCCAGCAGGGAGGGGCGAAACTATGGCTACACCTTC. The chain carries TRBV6-1 and TRBJ1-2; possibly TRBD1 for D (5 bases). The length of the CDR3 is 13 residues. Trimming shortened V by 6 bases and J by 2 bases, and 10 bases separated the two germline ends. Per the germline V gene, CDR1 is MNHNS and CDR2 is SASEGT.

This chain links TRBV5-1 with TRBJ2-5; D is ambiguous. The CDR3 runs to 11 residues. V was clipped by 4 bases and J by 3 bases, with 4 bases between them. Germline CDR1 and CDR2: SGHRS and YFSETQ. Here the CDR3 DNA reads TGCGCCAGCAGCGCGAAAGAGACCCAGTACTTC. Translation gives CASSAKETQYF.

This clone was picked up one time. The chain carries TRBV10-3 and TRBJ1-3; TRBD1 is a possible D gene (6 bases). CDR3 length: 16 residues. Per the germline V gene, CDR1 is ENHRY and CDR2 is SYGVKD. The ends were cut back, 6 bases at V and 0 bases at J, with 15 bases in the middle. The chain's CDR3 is CAIRAGHLNSGNTIYF. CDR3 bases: TGTGCCATCAGGGCGGGACATCTAAACTCTGGAAACACCATATATTTT.